The present T cell receptor beta chain was sequenced within a study of blood T cell repertoires in COVID-19 (dated by TCRdb to 2020 to 2022). Regarding the complete study: Collaborator samples came from the United States, Italy and Spain and covered acute and convalescent phases of COVID-19. The prospective study material was composed of cDNA or gDNA derived from T cells, B-cell-depleted T cells, or PBMCs. The dataset comprised deeply sampled blood TCRbeta repertoires from subjects exposed to, actively infected with, or recovered from COVID-19. A freely available public database, intended as a resource for researchers studying the immune response to SARS-CoV-2, is where the repertoires were released. Samples were obtained from the ongoing ImmuneRACE study (first 160 participants) and from some 1,300 subjects provided by 6 global collaborators. Sample metadata almost always included a de-identified subject ID, COVID-19 status, age in years and sex. Where available, HLA class I and class II types were taken from metadata supplied by the sample provider and were not determined by assay-based typing. Overall study results and their limits: The amount of clinical and demographic metadata varied by source and participant and was provided uncurated.

Turning to this clone: The target of this receptor is not known. No quality values exist for individual bases; no much larger clone is one base distant.

There are 15 amino acids in the CDR3, from cysteine to phenylalanine inclusive. Only the CDR3 DNA is retained, 45 bases long and in frame from the first base. The germline V gene sets CDR1 to SGHAT and CDR2 to FQNNGV. V and J are trimmed by 6 bases and 7 bases, and the gene matches miss 11 bases of the junction. Collaborating institutions collected whole blood in K2EDTA tubes following their own protocols. For TCRbeta analysis, collaborators shipped samples in one of three forms: frozen whole blood, isolated PBMCs, or DNA extracted from either of those sample types. The immunoSEQ Assay, a bias-controlled multiplex PCR, was used to amplify TCRbeta CDR3 regions from genomic DNA. The authors' pipeline ran thus. Within the assay, amplification of reference gene primers was used to estimate how many nucleated cells each sample contained. To quantify the absolute abundance of each unique TCRbeta CDR3 rearrangement, sequence reads were collapsed and filtered. Productive Simpson clonality was computed per sample as the square root of Simpson's diversity index over productive rearrangements. Not all clones reach the TCRdb copy of this immuneACCESS table, which keeps in-frame sequences only. Checked studies attribute under half of the gap to unresolved V genes and leave the rest unexplained. The DNA gave D and trimming, while V, J and clone size come from that table. This sample lists approximately 230,000 clones; approximately 83% were detected once. The ten top clones hold over 7.5% of the sample.

Sequenced sample: peripheral blood. The chain is encoded by TRBV11-2 joined to TRBJ2-1; TRBD2 lines up with 8 middle nucleotides. The receptor was derived from a man aged 80 or over with acute or convalescent COVID-19. The CDR3 corresponds to CASRPPGLGVNEQFF. The nucleotides are TGTGCCAGCAGACCCCCGGGACTAGGAGTAAATGAGCAGTTCTTC.